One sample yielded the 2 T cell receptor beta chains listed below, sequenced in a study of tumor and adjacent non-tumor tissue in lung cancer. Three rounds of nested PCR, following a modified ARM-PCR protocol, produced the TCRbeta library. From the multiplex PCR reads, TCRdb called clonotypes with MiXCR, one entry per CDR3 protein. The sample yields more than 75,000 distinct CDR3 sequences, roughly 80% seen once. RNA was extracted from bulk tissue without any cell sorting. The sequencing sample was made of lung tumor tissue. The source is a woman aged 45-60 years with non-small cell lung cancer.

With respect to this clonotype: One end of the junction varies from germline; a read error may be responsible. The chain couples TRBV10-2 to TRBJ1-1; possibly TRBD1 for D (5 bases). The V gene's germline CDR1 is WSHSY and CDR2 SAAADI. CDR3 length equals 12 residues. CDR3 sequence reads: CTSRDSNPEALF. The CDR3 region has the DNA TGCACCAGCAGGGACTCGAACCCTGAAGCTTTATTT.

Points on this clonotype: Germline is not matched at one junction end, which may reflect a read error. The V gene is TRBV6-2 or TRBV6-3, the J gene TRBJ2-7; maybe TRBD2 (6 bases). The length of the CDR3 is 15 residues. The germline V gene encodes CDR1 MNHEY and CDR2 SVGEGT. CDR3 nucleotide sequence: TGTACCAGCACCCCGGGCCTAGCGTACTGCTACGAGCAGTACTTC. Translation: CTSTPGLAYCYEQYF.